This T cell receptor (beta chain) was captured in a study of blood T cell repertoires in COVID-19. Looking at the study overall: T cells, B-cell-depleted T cells, or PBMCs provided the cDNA or gDNA that served as material.

CDR3 length: 17 residues. V lost 0 bases and J lost 3, with 18 bases in between. Germline V gene data show CDR1 as PRHDT and CDR2 as FYEKMQ (reference sequence). Original processing notes: For nucleated cells, counts were estimated from reference gene primer amplification. Sequenced by immunoSEQ multiplex PCR; TCRdb stores in-frame clones only, minus some. V and J calls and clone size are given by that table; D and trimming were obtained from the DNA. This table holds over 250,000 clones, 83% found once. The sample consisted of peripheral blood. The receptor was isolated from a woman aged 45 to 65 who had recovered from COVID-19. The genes are TRBV13 and TRBJ2-7; a possible D gene is TRBD2 (6 bases). Here the CDR3 reads CASSLGPLGGFSYEQYF. As DNA, the CDR3 is TGTGCCAGCAGCTTAGGACCGCTGGGGGGTTTTAGCTACGAGCAGTACTTC. Using reference TRBV13 and TRBJ2-7 for the parts outside the CDR3, the full variable domain is AAGVIQSPRHLIKEKRETATLKCYPIPRHDTVYWYQQGPGQDPQFLISFYEKMQSDKGSIPDRFSAQQFSDYHSELNMSSLELGDSALYFCASSLGPLGGFSYEQYFGPGTRLTVT.